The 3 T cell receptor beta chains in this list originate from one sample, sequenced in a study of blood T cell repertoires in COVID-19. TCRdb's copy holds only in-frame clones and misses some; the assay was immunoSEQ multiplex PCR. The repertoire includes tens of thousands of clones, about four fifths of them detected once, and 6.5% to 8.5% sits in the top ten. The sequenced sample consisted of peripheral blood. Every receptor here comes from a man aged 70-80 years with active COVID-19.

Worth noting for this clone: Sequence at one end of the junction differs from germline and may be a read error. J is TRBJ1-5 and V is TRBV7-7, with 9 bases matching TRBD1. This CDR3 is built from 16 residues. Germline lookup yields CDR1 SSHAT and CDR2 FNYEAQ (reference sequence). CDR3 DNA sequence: TGTGCTAGCAGCCTAGGGACAGGGCCGAGCAATCAGCCCCAGCATTTT. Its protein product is CASSLGTGPSNQPQHF.

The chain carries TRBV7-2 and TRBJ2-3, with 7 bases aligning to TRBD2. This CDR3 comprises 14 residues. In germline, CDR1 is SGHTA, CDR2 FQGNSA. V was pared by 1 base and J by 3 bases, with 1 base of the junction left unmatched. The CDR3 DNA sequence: TGTGCCAGCAGCTTAGGGACTAGGACAGATACGCAGTATTTT. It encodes CASSLGTRTDTQYF.

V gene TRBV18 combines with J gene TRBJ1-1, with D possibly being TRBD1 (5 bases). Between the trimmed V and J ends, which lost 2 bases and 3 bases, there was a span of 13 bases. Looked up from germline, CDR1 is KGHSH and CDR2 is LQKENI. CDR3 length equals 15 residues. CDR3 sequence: CASSPSMGLDTEAFF. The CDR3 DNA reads TGTGCCAGCTCACCATCCATGGGGCTGGACACTGAAGCTTTCTTT.